This TCR beta chain is from a study of blood T cell repertoires in COVID-19. Study context: Samples of COVID-19 (acute and convalescent) were obtained from the United States, Italy and Spain.

Participants were aged about 18 to 100 years from some 24 US areas. Germline CDR1 and CDR2: SGHVS and FQNEAQ. This CDR3 spans 14 amino acids. J lost 6 bases, V lost 5 bases, and 4 bases had no gene match. The protocol was immunoSEQ multiplex PCR, while the TCRdb copy is restricted to in-frame clones and leaves out a portion. This sample has 250,000 to 350,000 clones; about 87% occur once, and the top ten carry around 10%. The sample comprised PBMCs or T cells enriched from blood (not recorded which). This chain links TRBV7-8 with TRBJ2-3, with 11 bases lining up with TRBD2. The sequence derives from a young woman who had recovered from COVID-19. CDR3 protein: CASSQLAGADTQYF. Here the CDR3 DNA reads TGTGCCAGCAGCCAACTAGCGGGGGCGGATACGCAGTATTTT. The variable domain in full, with the rest retrieved from reference TRBV7-8 and TRBJ2-3, is GAGVSQSPRYKVAKRGQDVALRCDPISGHVSLFWYQQALGQGPEFLTYFQNEAQLDKSGLPSDRFFAERPEGSVSTLKIQRTQQEDSAVYLCASSQLAGADTQYFGPGTRLTVL.